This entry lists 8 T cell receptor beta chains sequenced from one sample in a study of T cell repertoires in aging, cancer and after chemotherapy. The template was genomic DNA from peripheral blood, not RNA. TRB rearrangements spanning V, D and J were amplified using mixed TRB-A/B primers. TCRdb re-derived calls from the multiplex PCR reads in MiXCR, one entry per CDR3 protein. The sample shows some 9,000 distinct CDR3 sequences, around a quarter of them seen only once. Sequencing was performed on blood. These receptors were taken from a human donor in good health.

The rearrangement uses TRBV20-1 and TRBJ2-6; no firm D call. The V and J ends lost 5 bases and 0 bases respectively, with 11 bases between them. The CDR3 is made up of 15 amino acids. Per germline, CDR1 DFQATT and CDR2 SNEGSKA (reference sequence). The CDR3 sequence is CSAPAGSSGANVLTF. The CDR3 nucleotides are TGCAGTGCTCCCGCCGGGTCCTCTGGGGCCAACGTCCTGACTTTC.

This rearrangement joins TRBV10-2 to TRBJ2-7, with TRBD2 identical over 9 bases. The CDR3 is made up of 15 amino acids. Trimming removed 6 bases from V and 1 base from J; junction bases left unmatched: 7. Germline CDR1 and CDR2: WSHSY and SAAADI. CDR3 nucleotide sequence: TGCGCCAGCAGGGTAGCGGGAGTTGGGTCCTACGAGCAGTACTTC. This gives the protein CASRVAGVGSYEQYF.

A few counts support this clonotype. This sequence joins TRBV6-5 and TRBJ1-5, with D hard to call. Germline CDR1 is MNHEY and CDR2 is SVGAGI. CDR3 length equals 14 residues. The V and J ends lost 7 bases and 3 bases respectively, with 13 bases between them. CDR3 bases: TGTGCCAGCACTACGGGTCTTTTCAATCAGCCCCAGCATTTT. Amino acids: CASTTGLFNQPQHF.

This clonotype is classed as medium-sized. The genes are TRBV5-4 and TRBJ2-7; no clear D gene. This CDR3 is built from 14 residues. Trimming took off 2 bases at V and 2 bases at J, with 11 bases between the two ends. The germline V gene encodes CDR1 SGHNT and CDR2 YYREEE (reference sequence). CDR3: CASSFRADTYEQYF. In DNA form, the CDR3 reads TGTGCCAGCAGCTTCCGGGCAGACACCTACGAGCAGTACTTC.

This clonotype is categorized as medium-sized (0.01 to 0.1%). In nucleotides, the CDR3 is TGCAGTGCTGATCGGACTAGCCGAGGCACCGGGGAGCTGTTTTTT. Residues: CSADRTSRGTGELFF. J is TRBJ2-2 and V is TRBV20-1, with TRBD2 identical over 8 bases. Germline V gene data show CDR1 as DFQATT and CDR2 as SNEGSKA (reference sequence). CDR3 length: 15 residues. V gave up 5 bases and J gave up 4 bases; unmatched junction bases: 9.

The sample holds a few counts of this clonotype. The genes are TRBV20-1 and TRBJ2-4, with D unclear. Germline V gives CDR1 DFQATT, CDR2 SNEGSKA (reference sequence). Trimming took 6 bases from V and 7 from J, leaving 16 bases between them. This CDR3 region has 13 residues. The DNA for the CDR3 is TGCAGTGCGGGCCGAAGGAGTGGGAACATTCAGTACTTC. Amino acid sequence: CSAGRRSGNIQYF.

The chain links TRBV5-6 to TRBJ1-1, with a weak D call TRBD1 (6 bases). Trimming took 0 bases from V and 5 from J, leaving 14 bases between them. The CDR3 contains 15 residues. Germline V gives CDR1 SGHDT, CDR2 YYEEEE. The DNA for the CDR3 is TGTGCCAGCAGCTTGGGGGCGGGGGCAGTTACTGAAGCTTTCTTT. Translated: CASSLGAGAVTEAFF.

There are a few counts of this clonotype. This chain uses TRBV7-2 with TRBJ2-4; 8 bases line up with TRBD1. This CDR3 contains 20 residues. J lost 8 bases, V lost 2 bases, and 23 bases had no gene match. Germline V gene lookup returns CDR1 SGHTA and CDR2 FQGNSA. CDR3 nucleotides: TGTGCCAGCAGCTTACCCACGGACAGGGTCTCAACCCAAAAAGGGGACATTCAGTACTTC. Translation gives CASSLPTDRVSTQKGDIQYF. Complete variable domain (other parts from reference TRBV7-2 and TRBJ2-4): GAGVSQSPSNKVTEKGKDVELRCDPISGHTALYWYRQSLGQGLEFLIYFQGNSAPDKSGLPSDRFSAERTGGSVSTLTIQRTQQEDSAVYLCASSLPTDRVSTQKGDIQYFGAGTRLSVL.